These T cell receptor beta chains were read from a single sample in a study of siplizumab effects on memory and regulatory T cells. Generated by immunoSEQ multiplex PCR, the TCRdb table keeps only in-frame clones and is missing some. This table has roughly 100,000 clones, around 90% appearing once. The sequenced material came from non-Treg CD4+ T cells sorted from blood. These receptors all come from a human donor in good health. The conserved cysteine and the conserved F or W are not part of the CDR3 here.

len	v_gene	j_gene	CDR3aa
12	TRBV9	TRBJ1-4	ASSGQGANEKLF
12	TRBV18	TRBJ1-3	ASSDRVSGNTIY
15	TRBV28	TRBJ2-5	ASSLSYLTSAQETQY
12	TRBV5-6	TRBJ1-3	ASSLYGFGNTIY
12	TRBV25-1	TRBJ2-7	ASSTGAAPYEQY
15	TRBV4-2	TRBJ2-2	ASSPGTRVGYTGELF
10	TRBV12-5	TRBJ2-2	ASGRAGNELF
14	TRBV18	TRBJ2-1	ASSPITGQGMREQF
12	TRBV2	TRBJ2-5	ASSVRVRGETQY
13	TRBV6-1	TRBJ2-7	ASKLTGTGGSEQY
12	TRBV29-1	TRBJ2-3	SVQTSENTDTQY
15	TRBV4-1	TRBJ2-7	ASSQPGTSGRSYEQY
14	TRBV7-9	TRBJ2-1	ASSFLRLAGNNEQF
13	TRBV2	TRBJ2-3	ASSETAGVTDTQY
12	TRBV5-4	TRBJ1-1	ASSMDWRNTEAF
11	TRBV30	TRBJ1-5	AWSVHSNQPQH
11	TRBV14	TRBJ1-5	ASSQSGNQPQH
15	TRBV4-2	TRBJ2-1	ASSQDIASGRPYEQF
12	TRBV7-6	TRBJ2-3	ASSSGRATDTQY
14	TRBV18	TRBJ1-5	ASSPYGTGGLQPQH
12	TRBV5-6	TRBJ1-3	ASSLWTGGNTIY
10	TRBV28	TRBJ1-5	ASSTGDQPQH
9	TRBV30	TRBJ2-7	ACTGAYEQY
12	TRBV9	TRBJ2-5	ASSVAAGAETQY
9	TRBV10-3	TRBJ2-1	AIATTNEQF
12	TRBV5-8	TRBJ2-4	ASSLAGAKNIQY
12	TRBV5-1	TRBJ2-7	ASSLSGSSYEQY
12	TRBV2	TRBJ2-1	ASSIIVAGIEQF
13	TRBV5-1	TRBJ2-3	ASSWGQTLSDTQY
12	TRBV6-1	TRBJ1-3	ASLSISGGNTIY
13	TRBV30	TRBJ2-3	AWNPLGPSTDTQY
12	TRBV6-6	TRBJ2-7	ASRQSGDSYEQY
13	TRBV18	TRBJ2-7	ASSPASGIGYEQY
12	TRBV30	TRBJ1-6	AWSAGTDNSPLH
10	TRBV30	TRBJ2-4	AWSPRENIQY
11	TRBV7-9	TRBJ2-7	ASSLRASYEQY
13	TRBV6-5	TRBJ2-3	ASSYSSSVTDTQY
11	TRBV5-1	TRBJ1-4	ASGQGGPEKLF
12	TRBV11-3	TRBJ2-3	ASSPTVVTDTQY
12	TRBV7-9	TRBJ1-5	ASSRDRGLQPQH
13	TRBV6-4	TRBJ2-1	ASSEEAGAYNEQF
11	TRBV4-1	TRBJ1-1	ASSQDWGGDAF
12	TRBV11-3	TRBJ2-7	ASSALTGLHEQY
10	TRBV5-4	TRBJ2-3	ASSYVTDTQY
12	TRBV7-9	TRBJ1-5	ASSLGNSNQPQH
19	TRBV7-2	TRBJ2-3	ASSLAPSAGGPGWGPDTQY
12	TRBV7-2	TRBJ2-3	ASIAGGITDTQY